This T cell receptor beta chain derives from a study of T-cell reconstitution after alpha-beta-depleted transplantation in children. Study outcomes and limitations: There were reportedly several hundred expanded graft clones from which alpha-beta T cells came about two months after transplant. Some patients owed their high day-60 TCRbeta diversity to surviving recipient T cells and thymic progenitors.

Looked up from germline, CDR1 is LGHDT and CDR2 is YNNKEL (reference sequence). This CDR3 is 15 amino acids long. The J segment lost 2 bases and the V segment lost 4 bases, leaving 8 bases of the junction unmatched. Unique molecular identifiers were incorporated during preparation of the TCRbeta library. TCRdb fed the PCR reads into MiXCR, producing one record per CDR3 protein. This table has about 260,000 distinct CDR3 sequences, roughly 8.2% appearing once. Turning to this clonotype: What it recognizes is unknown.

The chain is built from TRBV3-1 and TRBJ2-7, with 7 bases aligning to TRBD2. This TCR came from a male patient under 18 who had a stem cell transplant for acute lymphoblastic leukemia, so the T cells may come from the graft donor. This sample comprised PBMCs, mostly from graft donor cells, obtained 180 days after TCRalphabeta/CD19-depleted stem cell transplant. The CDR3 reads CASSRRAAGAYEQYF. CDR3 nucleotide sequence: TGTGCCAGCAGCCGAAGGGCTGCGGGGGCCTACGAGCAGTACTTC.